Presented here are 17 T cell receptor beta chains from one specimen sequenced in a study of T cell repertoires in cytomegalovirus infection. Via MiXCR, TCRdb re-called the reads, giving one row per CDR3 protein. The sample has about 350,000 distinct CDR3 sequences, about 32% seen once. Antigens for these TCRs are unknown. The specimen was cultured PBMCs, collected from culture after CMV antigen stimulation. The receptors originated from a human donor in good health (CMV status not recorded). Some clones in this sample may be carry-over from other donors' samples.

The V call is TRBV19, the J call TRBJ1-1; 10 positions match TRBD1. The CDR3 length is 14 residues. Germline V gene lookup returns CDR1 LNHDA and CDR2 SQIVND (reference sequence). V dropped 4 bases and J dropped 4; count of bases not matched to a gene: 3. The CDR3 nucleotides are TGTGCCAGTAGTACGGACAGGGGGTCCACTGAAGCTTTCTTT. This codes for CASSTDRGSTEAFF.

V usage is TRBV6-8 and J usage is TRBJ2-1, with 8 bases aligning to TRBD2. Germline CDR1 is MNHGY and CDR2 is SAAAGT. The ends lost 8 bases at V and 1 base at J; junction bases unmatched: 10. The CDR3 sequence is 16 residues long. The DNA of the CDR3 is TGTGCCAGCTCCAACTTAGCGGGACCGTCCTACAATGAGCAGTTCTTC. Protein sequence: CASSNLAGPSYNEQFF.

The V call is TRBV29-1, the J call TRBJ2-7; TRBD2 agrees at 11 bases. In germline, CDR1 is SQVTM, CDR2 ANQGSEA. With V trimmed by 5 bases and J by 4 bases, 7 bases remained unmatched. The CDR3 sequence is 14 residues long. CDR3 bases: TGCAGCGTTAGGTCTAGCGGGAGGTTTTACGAGCAGTACTTC. Translated: CSVRSSGRFYEQYF.

CDR3 loop: CASSLEAGGGTDTQYF. The CDR3 nucleotides read TGTGCCAGCAGCTTAGAAGCGGGAGGTGGAACAGATACGCAGTATTTT. The chain uses TRBV11-3 and TRBJ2-3, with 9 bases matching TRBD2. This CDR3 spans 16 amino acids. The germline V gene has CDR1 SGHNT and CDR2 YENEEA. V shed 0 bases, J shed 3 bases, and the junction held 4 bases outside the gene matches. Complete variable domain (other parts from reference TRBV11-3 and TRBJ2-3): EAGVVQSPRYKIIEKKQPVAFWCNPISGHNTLYWYLQNLGQGPELLIRYENEEAVDDSQLPKDRFSAERLKGVDSTLKIQPAELGDSAVYLCASSLEAGGGTDTQYFGPGTRLTVL.

The CDR3 here is CASRQQDEAFF. In nucleotides, the CDR3 is TGTGCCAGCAGACAACAGGATGAAGCTTTCTTT. V and J are TRBV12-3 or TRBV12-4 and TRBJ1-1; possible D gene TRBD1, 5 bases. The CDR3 runs 11 residues. The V and J ends lost 6 bases and 7 bases respectively, with 9 bases between them.

The gene calls are TRBV14 and TRBJ2-2, with no clear D. V lost 1 base, J lost 6 bases, and 12 bases lay in between. The CDR3 is 15 residues long. CDR1 SGHDN and CDR2 FVKESK come from the germline V gene. In DNA form, the CDR3 reads TGTGCCAGCAGCCAAGCGCTTAGGGTAGCCGGGGAGCTGTTTTTT. This sequence encodes CASSQALRVAGELFF.

In DNA form, the CDR3 reads TGCGCCAGCAGCCAACCCAGGGAGACCAGCAATCAGCCCCAGCATTTT. Protein sequence: CASSQPRETSNQPQHF. The chain links TRBV4-1 to TRBJ1-5; possibly TRBD1 for D (5 bases). V was trimmed by 2 bases and J by 1 base, leaving 12 bases between them. The CDR3 has 16 amino acids. Per germline, CDR1 MGHRA and CDR2 YSYEKL.

There are many counts of this clonotype. The CDR3 loop is CASSARTGRSGRARGTDTQYF. DNA for the CDR3: TGTGCCAGCAGCGCCAGAACAGGGCGTAGCGGGAGGGCGAGGGGCACAGATACGCAGTATTTT. The chain joins TRBV7-2 to TRBJ2-3, with TRBD2 identical over 11 bases. CDR1 and CDR2 (germline): SGHTA, FQGNSA. With V trimmed by 5 bases and J by 1 base, 20 bases remained unmatched. This CDR3 comprises 21 residues.

This clonotype was counted only a few times. The chain uses TRBV24-1 and TRBJ2-5; TRBD2 matches at 8 bases. With V trimmed by 3 bases and J by 5 bases, 4 bases remained unmatched. Germline CDR1 and CDR2: KGHDR and SFDVKD. The CDR3 is 14 residues long. In nucleotides, the CDR3 is TGTGCCACCAGTGATCCCTCGGGGGGGGAGACCCAGTACTTC. Protein sequence: CATSDPSGGETQYF.

The V gene is TRBV2, the J gene TRBJ2-5, with D tentatively TRBD2 (5 bases). The CDR3 is 17 residues long. V lost 4 bases and J 5 bases, leaving 23 bases between the germline ends. The germline CDR1 and CDR2 sequences are SNHLY and FYNNEI. The CDR3 DNA follows: TGTGCCAGCAGTGCGGTGAGGCTAGCCGGCGGTGGGGAGACCCAGTACTTC. Protein: CASSAVRLAGGGETQYF.

The V and J genes are TRBV19 and TRBJ2-1; 8 nucleotides agree with TRBD1. The J segment lost 4 bases and the V segment lost 5 bases, leaving 10 bases of the junction unmatched. Germline CDR1 and CDR2: LNHDA and SQIVND (reference sequence). This CDR3 has 16 amino acids. For the CDR3, the DNA is TGTGCCAGTAGTTCTGAGTGGGACAGGACGTACAATGAGCAGTTCTTC. This translates into CASSSEWDRTYNEQFF.

The CDR3 coding sequence is TGTGCCAGCAGCTTAGAAGTTTGGGTTGAAGCTTTCTTT. This translates into CASSLEVWVEAFF. The chain combines TRBV11-2 with TRBJ1-1; D unresolved. The CDR3 has 13 amino acids. The V end was cut by 0 bases, the J end by 7 bases, with 9 bases between. The germline CDR1 and CDR2 sequences are SGHAT and FQNNGV.

The V gene is TRBV6-2 or TRBV6-3, the J gene TRBJ2-1; the D gene is possibly TRBD2 (5 bases). CDR1 is MNHEY, CDR2 SVGEGT, per germline. Deletions cut 4 bases from V and 0 bases from J, with 19 bases between. The CDR3 covers 18 residues. The DNA of the CDR3 is TGTGCCAGCAGTTCACTAGACACCTCCGTGAGCTCCTACAATGAGCAGTTCTTC. Its protein product is CASSSLDTSVSSYNEQFF.

The gene calls are TRBV7-2 and TRBJ2-5; TRBD1 is a possible D gene (6 bases). Germline V gives CDR1 SGHTA, CDR2 FQGNSA. The V end lost 4 bases, the J end lost 4 bases, and 13 bases lay between the germline ends. The CDR3 runs 14 residues. CDR3 DNA: TGTGCCAGCAGCTCTCGACAGGAGCCAGAGACCCAGTACTTC. It specifies CASSSRQEPETQYF.

This clonotype has a count of ten or more. The chain combines TRBV4-3 with TRBJ1-2, with a tentative D call TRBD1 (5 bases). V lost 0 bases and J 1 base, leaving 9 bases between the germline ends. The CDR3 spans 15 residues. CDR1 is LGHNA, CDR2 YSLEER, per germline. The CDR3 spells CASSQDLQVNYGYTF. The CDR3 nucleotides are TGCGCCAGCAGCCAAGATCTACAGGTTAACTATGGCTACACCTTC.

The V and J genes are TRBV10-3 and TRBJ1-2; TRBD1 matches at 7 bases. Trimming took 6 bases from V and 2 from J; bases not matched to a gene: 6. The germline V gene encodes CDR1 ENHRY and CDR2 SYGVKD. This CDR3 spans 14 amino acids. In nucleotides, the CDR3 is TGTGCCATCAGGTACCCGGGACAGAACTATGGCTACACCTTC. Its protein product is CAIRYPGQNYGYTF.

J is TRBJ2-3 and V is TRBV7-2; TRBD2 agrees at 10 bases. The CDR3 is 14 residues long. From germline, CDR1 is SGHTA and CDR2 FQGNSA. Germline trimming cut 9 bases from V and 6 bases from J; bases unmatched to any gene: 9. The CDR3 sequence: CASRRTSGGDTQYF. The CDR3 bases are TGTGCCAGTAGGAGGACTAGCGGAGGGGATACGCAGTATTTT.